This T cell receptor beta chain was obtained from a study of cytomegalovirus exposure and HLA in healthy donors. The donors were in the roughly 130-subject validation cohort; that cohort was separate from the roughly 730-subject first cohort. The protocol was immunoSEQ multiplex PCR, while the TCRdb copy is restricted to in-frame clones and leaves out a portion. The data show about 110,000 clones, more than 70% seen once. Study-wide findings and caveats: The study put 150 to 200 TCR beta chains on its list as cytomegalovirus-associated.

In regard to this clone: Its antigen is not known.

Germline CDR1 SNHLY, CDR2 FYNNEI. Trimming pared 7 bases from V and 2 bases from J, leaving 10 bases between. The CDR3 is made up of 13 amino acids. This clonotype was obtained from a woman under 30 in good health and CMV-seronegative. Material: PBMCs. This rearrangement joins TRBV2 to TRBJ2-3, with TRBD2 as a possible D gene (5 bases). CDR3 sequence reads: CASTEGFTDTQYF. The DNA for the CDR3 is TGTGCCAGCACAGAGGGTTTCACAGATACGCAGTATTTT.